The 21 T cell receptor beta chains given below trace back to one sample, sequenced in a study of response to subunit inactivated influenza vaccine. TCRdb reanalysed the RT-PCR reads using MiXCR and keeps one entry per CDR3 protein. Among 860,000 or so distinct CDR3 sequences listed, approximately 22% were seen once. The specimen comprised PBMCs from blood, sampled more than 4 days after vaccination. Receptors originate from a man in his fifties who received an inactivated influenza vaccine.

This chain uses TRBV10-3 with TRBJ1-4, with no clear D. V lost 3 bases, J lost 3 bases, and 8 bases lay in between. Germline assignment: CDR1 ENHRY and CDR2 SYGVKD. The CDR3 consists of 14 residues. DNA for the CDR3: TGTGCCATCAGTGATTCCGGACCTAATGAAAAACTGTTTTTT. Protein: CAISDSGPNEKLFF.

The chain links TRBV7-8 to TRBJ2-7, with 7 nucleotides matching TRBD1. J was trimmed by 0 bases and V by 7 bases; bases with no gene match: 9. The CDR3 has 15 residues. Germline V gives CDR1 SGHVS, CDR2 FQNEAQ. The CDR3 sequence: CASNIQGISSYEQYF. CDR3 coding DNA: TGTGCCAGCAACATACAGGGGATTAGCTCCTACGAGCAGTACTTC.

This chain links TRBV7-8 with TRBJ2-3; 8 bases fit TRBD2. The CDR3 has 15 amino acids. The germline gives CDR1 SGHVS, CDR2 FQNEAQ. After removal of 5 bases from V and 5 bases from J, the junction contained 9 bases not matched to a gene. The CDR3 DNA is TGTGCCAGCAGCCAAGAGCGGGAGTTCAGAGATACGCAGTATTTT. The encoded protein is CASSQEREFRDTQYF.

This clonotype showed up just a few times. The V gene is TRBV6-1, the J gene TRBJ2-7; D call uncertain. Germline V gene sequence: CDR1 MNHNS, CDR2 SASEGT. With 7 bases removed from V and 0 bases from J, the gap between germline ends came to 13 bases. The CDR3 covers 14 residues. In DNA, the CDR3 is TGTGCCAGCAAACTCGGGTTTAGCTCCTACGAGCAGTACTTC. Translating it yields CASKLGFSSYEQYF.

The rearrangement uses TRBV5-1 and TRBJ2-1; the D is unclear. From germline, CDR1 is SGHRS and CDR2 YFSETQ. Trimming stripped 0 bases from V and 0 bases from J, with 13 bases between. The CDR3 contains 17 residues. The CDR3 DNA reads as TGCGCCAGCAGCTTGGGTGGTGTCGATCCCTCCTACAATGAGCAGTTCTTC. Translated, it gives CASSLGGVDPSYNEQFF.

The chain links TRBV24-1 to TRBJ1-3; D may be TRBD1 (5 bases). V shed 1 base and J shed 4 bases, with 13 bases lying between them. The CDR3 consists of 16 residues. Germline V gives CDR1 KGHDR, CDR2 SFDVKD. In DNA form, the CDR3 reads TGTGCCACCAGTGATTTAAGGGACGGATCCGGAAACACCATATATTTT. Translated, it gives CATSDLRDGSGNTIYF.

J is TRBJ2-7 and V is TRBV29-1; D is perhaps TRBD2 (6 bases). In germline, CDR1 is SQVTM, CDR2 ANQGSEA. This CDR3 has 14 amino acids. V was clipped by 1 base and J by 1 base, with 11 bases between them. The CDR3 here is CSVEGLVGSYEQYF. CDR3 coding DNA: TGCAGCGTTGAAGGACTAGTAGGGTCCTACGAGCAGTACTTC.

The chain combines TRBV3-1 with TRBJ2-3; tentative D call: TRBD2 (5 bases). This CDR3 has 12 residues. The V gene's germline CDR1 is LGHDT and CDR2 YNNKEL (reference sequence). V lost 8 bases and J lost 4, with 10 bases in between. CDR3 in amino acids: CASRGPADTQYF. DNA for the CDR3: TGTGCCAGCCGCGGGCCGGCAGATACGCAGTATTTT.

This clonotype was recorded a few times. The CDR3 DNA sequence: TGCAGCGACCAAGCGGGGGGGCAAGATACGCAGTATTTT. Translated: CSDQAGGQDTQYF. The chain recombines TRBV29-1 with TRBJ2-3; 10 bases agree with TRBD2. The length of the CDR3 is 13 residues. CDR1 is SQVTM and CDR2 is ANQGSEA in the germline V gene. The junction had 6 bases not matched to a gene; V was cut back by 7 bases and J by 5 bases.

This rearrangement joins TRBV7-2 to TRBJ2-7; 12 nucleotides match TRBD1. V was pared by 5 bases and J by 6 bases, with 11 bases of the junction left unmatched. This CDR3 has 16 amino acids. CDR1 and CDR2 (germline): SGHTA, FQGNSA. CDR3 DNA: TGTGCCAGCAGCCCCTTACCCGGGACAGGGGGCGCCGAGCAGTACTTC. It codes for CASSPLPGTGGAEQYF.

This clonotype was seen more than once but under ten times. The chain is built from TRBV20-1 and TRBJ2-3; TRBD1 agrees at 7 bases. There are 14 residues in the CDR3. Germline-derived CDR1 and CDR2 are DFQATT and SNEGSKA (reference sequence). After removal of 3 bases from V and 3 bases from J, the junction contained 6 bases not matched to a gene. The CDR3 sequence: CSASKGARTDTQYF. The CDR3 coding sequence is TGCAGTGCTAGTAAGGGGGCAAGGACAGATACGCAGTATTTT.

The J gene is TRBJ2-7, the V gene TRBV2; D possibly matches TRBD1 or TRBD2 (5 bases each). The ends were cut back, 7 bases at V and 0 bases at J, with 22 bases in the middle. This CDR3 is built from 17 residues. Germline V gene lookup returns CDR1 SNHLY and CDR2 FYNNEI. The CDR3 region is CASTELGGDAISYEQYF. The CDR3 nucleotides read TGTGCCAGCACCGAATTGGGTGGGGACGCGATCTCCTACGAGCAGTACTTC.

In this sample, this clonotype turned up many times. The chain uses TRBV27 and TRBJ2-1; 9 bases map to TRBD2. After removal of 2 bases from V and 4 bases from J, the junction contained 3 bases not matched to a gene. Germline V lookup: CDR1 MNHEY, CDR2 SMNVEV (reference sequence). The CDR3 has 15 amino acids. The DNA for the CDR3 is TGTGCCAGCAGTTTACTAGCGGGGACTTACAATGAGCAGTTCTTC. Its protein product is CASSLLAGTYNEQFF.

This chain connects TRBV29-1 to TRBJ2-5; D gene unclear. The CDR3 loop spans 12 amino acids. Trimming cost V 7 bases and J 2 bases, with 11 bases left between them. Germline assignment: CDR1 SQVTM and CDR2 ANQGSEA. The CDR3 is CSAWGGQETQYF. For the CDR3, the DNA is TGCAGCGCCTGGGGTGGGCAAGAGACCCAGTACTTC.

This clonotype was seen more than once but under ten times. V is TRBV29-1 and J is TRBJ2-5, with 7 bases aligning to TRBD1. The length of the CDR3 is 15 residues. The J segment lost 5 bases and the V segment lost 2 bases, leaving 11 bases of the junction unmatched. The germline V gene encodes CDR1 SQVTM and CDR2 ANQGSEA. The CDR3 sequence is CSVETGQGVGETQYF. Here the CDR3 DNA reads TGCAGCGTTGAAACCGGGCAGGGGGTGGGGGAGACCCAGTACTTC.

The genes are TRBV29-1 and TRBJ2-1; 8 bases fit TRBD2. Germline assignment: CDR1 SQVTM and CDR2 ANQGSEA. With V trimmed by 3 bases and J by 14 bases, 9 bases remained unmatched. This CDR3 region has 12 residues. CDR3 in DNA: TGCAGCGTTGACGGGGGGGCCGGTACGAAGTTCTTC. Its translation is CSVDGGAGTKFF.

V usage is TRBV7-8 and J usage is TRBJ2-5; 10 bases align to TRBD2. The CDR3 is made up of 15 amino acids. Unmatched junction bases numbered 10, after V lost 5 bases and J lost 7 bases. The germline gives CDR1 SGHVS, CDR2 FQNEAQ. The CDR3 region is CASSTSGTFLGTQYF. CDR3 nucleotide sequence: TGTGCCAGCAGCACTAGCGGGACTTTTCTTGGGACCCAGTACTTC. The full variable domain, with the rest looked up from reference TRBV7-8 and TRBJ2-5, is GAGVSQSPRYKVAKRGQDVALRCDPISGHVSLFWYQQALGQGPEFLTYFQNEAQLDKSGLPSDRFFAERPEGSVSTLKIQRTQQEDSAVYLCASSTSGTFLGTQYFGPGTRLLVL.

The V call is TRBV12-3 or TRBV12-4, the J call TRBJ2-1; D is perhaps TRBD1 (6 bases). CDR3 size: 15 residues. The germline V and J ends were trimmed by 4 bases and 2 bases, with 12 bases remaining between them. CDR3 DNA sequence: TGTGCCAGCAGTTCGTTTAGGGGGACCTACAATGAGCAGTTCTTC. Translation gives CASSSFRGTYNEQFF.

This chain links TRBV7-2 with TRBJ1-2; D perhaps matches TRBD1 (5 bases). CDR1 and CDR2 from the germline V gene are SGHTA and FQGNSA. This CDR3 comprises 16 residues. The V and J ends lost 3 bases and 6 bases respectively, with 20 bases between them. Here the CDR3 reads CASSFLSGRPLDGYTF. DNA for the CDR3: TGTGCCAGCAGCTTCCTTTCGGGACGGCCTTTGGATGGCTACACCTTC.

This clonotype has only one observation. This sequence joins TRBV20-1 and TRBJ2-6; 8 bases are shared with TRBD1. This CDR3 contains 17 residues. Germline V gene sequence: CDR1 DFQATT, CDR2 SNEGSKA (reference sequence). The junction had 11 bases not matched to a gene; V was cut back by 5 bases and J by 2 bases. DNA for the CDR3: TGCAGTGCTCCTAGTTGGACAGGGACGACTGGGGCCAACGTCCTGACTTTC. Amino acids: CSAPSWTGTTGANVLTF.

This clonotype has only a few counts. V is TRBV4-1 and J is TRBJ2-7; D uncertain. Germline V gives CDR1 MGHRA, CDR2 YSYEKL. Trimming cost V 1 base and J 2 bases, with 9 bases left between them. The CDR3 length is 14 residues. The CDR3, as DNA: TGCGCCAGCAGCCAAGTTGGCTACACCTACGAGCAGTACTTC. Its translation: CASSQVGYTYEQYF.